Below are 9 T cell receptor beta chains sequenced from a single sample in a study of blood T cell repertoires in COVID-19. Clones were sequenced by immunoSEQ multiplex PCR, and TCRdb holds only the in-frame ones, with some missing. Altogether about 350,000 clones are present, 89% being singletons, with the ten largest covering roughly 3.9%. Sequenced: peripheral blood. The receptors here all came from a woman aged 55-70 years with COVID-19, enrolled during active disease.

The rearrangement links TRBV10-3 to TRBJ1-1; D is unresolved. Germline values: CDR1 ENHRY, CDR2 SYGVKD. There are 13 residues in the CDR3. The V and J ends lost 3 bases and 1 base respectively, with 6 bases between them. Written as DNA, the CDR3 is TGTGCCATCAGTGACCCGTCGAACACTGAAGCTTTCTTT. Its protein is CAISDPSNTEAFF.

This clone has more than one count but fewer than ten. The V call is TRBV7-2, the J call TRBJ1-1; D gene uncertain. Germline-derived CDR1 and CDR2 are SGHTA and FQGNSA. This CDR3 is built from 14 residues. Trimming shortened V by 1 base and J by 10 bases, and 16 bases separated the two germline ends. The CDR3 protein is CASSLVSGNSVAFF. As DNA, the CDR3 is TGTGCCAGCAGCTTAGTGTCGGGGAATTCTGTAGCTTTCTTT.

The chain links TRBV6-5 to TRBJ1-2; TRBD1 is a possible D gene (6 bases). The V end was cut by 2 bases, the J end by 7 bases, with 11 bases between. The CDR3 is 13 amino acids. CDR1 and CDR2 from the germline V gene are MNHEY and SVGAGI. The CDR3 coding sequence is TGTGCCAGCAGTTACGGGGGGGCGGCTGGCTACACCTTC. Translated, it gives CASSYGGAAGYTF.

The genes are TRBV7-3 and TRBJ2-1; D is possibly TRBD2 (6 bases). Per the germline V gene, CDR1 is SGHTA and CDR2 is FQGTGA. This CDR3 is built from 16 residues. Between the trimmed V and J ends, which lost 1 base and 9 bases, there was a span of 19 bases. CDR3 bases: TGTGCCAGCAGCTTAAGGCTTAGCGGAGGGCAAGCTGAGCAGTTCTTC. Amino acids: CASSLRLSGGQAEQFF.

The chain combines TRBV10-3 with TRBJ2-3, with D uncertain. The CDR3 has 13 amino acids. V shed 0 bases and J shed 6 bases, with 7 bases lying between them. Germline lookup yields CDR1 ENHRY and CDR2 SYGVKD. The CDR3 protein is CAISESVRDTQYF. Here the CDR3 DNA reads TGTGCCATCAGTGAGTCGGTGCGGGATACGCAGTATTTT.

The genes are TRBV7-3 and TRBJ2-7; the match to TRBD1 covers 8 bases. The germline CDR1 and CDR2 sequences are SGHTA and FQGTGA. After removal of 6 bases from V and 2 bases from J, the junction contained 9 bases not matched to a gene. This CDR3 is 15 amino acids long. CDR3 DNA: TGTGCCAGCAGGCAGAGAGGACAGGGAGCCTACGAGCAGTACTTC. It is translated as CASRQRGQGAYEQYF.

This clone was picked up one time. The V gene is TRBV6-1, the J gene TRBJ1-1, with 9 nucleotides matching TRBD1. CDR1 and CDR2 (germline): MNHNS, SASEGT. V shed 3 bases, J shed 0 bases, and the junction held 5 bases outside the gene matches. This CDR3 comprises 16 residues. The DNA for the CDR3 is TGTGCCAGCAGTGACGGGACAGGGATCTTGAACACTGAAGCTTTCTTT. Translation: CASSDGTGILNTEAFF.

This chain connects TRBV25-1 to TRBJ1-1; D unresolved. V was pared by 1 base and J by 1 base, with 7 bases between. This CDR3 contains 14 residues. Germline CDR1 MGHDK, CDR2 SYGVNS. The CDR3 DNA sequence: TGTGCCAGCAGTGAATTCGGGGAGAACACTGAAGCTTTCTTT. This translates into CASSEFGENTEAFF.

This chain connects TRBV28 to TRBJ2-4; the D is unclear. The CDR3 spans 16 residues. Germline CDR1 MDHEN, CDR2 SYDVKM. The V gene lost 6 bases and the J gene lost 0 bases, with 15 bases spanning the gap. Here the CDR3 reads CASRSHLALAKNIQYF. The CDR3 nucleotides read TGTGCCAGCAGGTCTCATTTGGCTCTAGCCAAAAACATTCAGTACTTC.